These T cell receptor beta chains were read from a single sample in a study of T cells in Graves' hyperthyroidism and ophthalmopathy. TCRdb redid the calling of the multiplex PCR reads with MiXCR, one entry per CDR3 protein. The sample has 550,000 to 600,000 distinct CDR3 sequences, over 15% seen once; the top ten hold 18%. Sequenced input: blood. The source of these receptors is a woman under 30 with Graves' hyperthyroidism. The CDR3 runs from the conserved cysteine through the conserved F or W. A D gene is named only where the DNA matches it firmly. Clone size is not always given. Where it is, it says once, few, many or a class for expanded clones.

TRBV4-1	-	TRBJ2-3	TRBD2	TGCGCCAGCAGCCGAGGGGAGGGCCGCACAGATACGCAGTATTTT	CASSRGEGRTDTQYF
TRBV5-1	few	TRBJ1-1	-	TGCGCCAGCAGCTCCAGAGCGGGGGGAGGTAGCACTGAAGCTTTCTTT	CASSSRAGGGSTEAFF
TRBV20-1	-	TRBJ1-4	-	TGCAGTGCTAGGCGGGGGGCAGCTAGGGGTGAAAAACTGTTTTTT	CSARRGAARGEKLFF
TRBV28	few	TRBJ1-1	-	TGTGCCAGCAGTTTAGCTGGTAAAGCTTTCTTT	CASSLAGKAFF
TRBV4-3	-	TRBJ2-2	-	TGCGCCAGCAGCCAAGATCGAGGGAACACCGGGGAGCTGTTTTTT	CASSQDRGNTGELFF
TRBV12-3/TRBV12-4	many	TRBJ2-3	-	TGTGCCAGCGGGGGGTATAAGACAGATACGCAGTATTTT	CASGGYKTDTQYF
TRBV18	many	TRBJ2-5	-	TGTGCCAGCTCACCAGCTGCGGAGACCCAGTACTTC	CASSPAAETQYF
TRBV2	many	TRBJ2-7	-	TGTGTCTCATCGCAGGGATACGAGCAGTACTTC	CVSSQGYEQYF
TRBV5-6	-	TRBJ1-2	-	TGTGCCAGCAGCTTGGACAGGGCGGGCTACACCTTC	CASSLDRAGYTF
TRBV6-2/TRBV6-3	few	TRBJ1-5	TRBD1	TGTGCCAGCAGTTATAGACGGGAAAGGGGGCGCCGTCAGCCCCAGCATTTT	CASSYRRERGRRQPQHF
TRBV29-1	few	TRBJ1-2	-	TGCAGCGTTGAAGGGGCAAGTAACTATGGCTACACCTTC	CSVEGASNYGYTF
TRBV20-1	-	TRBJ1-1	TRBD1	TGCAGTGCTAGGGGGGACAGACTGAACACTGAAGCTTTCTTT	CSARGDRLNTEAFF
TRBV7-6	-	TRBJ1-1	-	TGTGCCAGCAGCTTAAATACAGCCCTCAATGAAGCTTTCTTT	CASSLNTALNEAFF
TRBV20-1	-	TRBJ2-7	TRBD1	TGCAGTGCTGCGCCCGGACAGGGGTACGAGCAGTACTTC	CSAAPGQGYEQYF
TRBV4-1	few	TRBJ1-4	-	TGCGCCAGCAGCCAAGCCGTACCCAATGAAAAACTGTTTTTT	CASSQAVPNEKLFF
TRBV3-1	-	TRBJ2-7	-	TGTGCCAGCAGCCAAAGGTTCGGTTCCTACGAGCAGTACTTC	CASSQRFGSYEQYF
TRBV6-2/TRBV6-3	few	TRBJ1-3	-	TGTGCCAGCAGTTACGGACACCCGAACTCTGGAAACACCATATATTTT	CASSYGHPNSGNTIYF
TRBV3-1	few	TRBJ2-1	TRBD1	TGTGCCAGCAGCCGCGTCGACAGGGTTCTTGACAATGAGCAGTTCTTC	CASSRVDRVLDNEQFF
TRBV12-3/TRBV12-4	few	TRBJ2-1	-	TGTGCCAGCAGTTTAAATCTGGCATTAATAGGGAATGAGCAGTTCTTC	CASSLNLALIGNEQFF
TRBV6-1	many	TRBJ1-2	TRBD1	TGTGCCAGCGGTAAGGGGGCCTGGGACTATGGCTACACCTTC	CASGKGAWDYGYTF
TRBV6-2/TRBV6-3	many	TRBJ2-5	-	TGTGCCAGCAGTTCCGCGGACCTCCTGGGAGAGACCCAGTACTTC	CASSSADLLGETQYF
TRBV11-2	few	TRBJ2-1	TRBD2	TGTGCCAGCAGCCACCGAGGGGTAGCGGGTAGCTCCTACAGTGAGCAGTTCTTC	CASSHRGVAGSSYSEQFF
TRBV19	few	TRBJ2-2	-	TGTGCCAGTAGTATTCTGGGACACCCGAACACCGGGGAGCTGTTTTTT	CASSILGHPNTGELFF
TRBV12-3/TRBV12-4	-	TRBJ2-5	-	TGTGCCAGCAGTTCCCTTGGGGGCCCCCAGGAGACCCAGTACTTC	CASSSLGGPQETQYF
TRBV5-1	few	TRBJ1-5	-	TGCGCCAGCAGCTTGGATTCAGGGACTAATCAGCCCCAGCATTTT	CASSLDSGTNQPQHF
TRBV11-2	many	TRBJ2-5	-	TGTGCCAGCACCCGGGGTGGACACTTCAGGCGGGAGACCCAGTACTTC	CASTRGGHFRRETQYF
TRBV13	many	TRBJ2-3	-	TGTGCCAGCAGCTTAGGGGGCAGTGGCACAGATACGCAGTATTTT	CASSLGGSGTDTQYF
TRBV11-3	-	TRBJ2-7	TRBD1	TGTGCCAGCAGAGATCCAACAGGGGGCGGAGAGCAGTACTTC	CASRDPTGGGEQYF
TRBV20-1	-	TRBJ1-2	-	TGCAGTGCTAGAGATTTTCGACAGGTCTATGGCTACACCTTC	CSARDFRQVYGYTF
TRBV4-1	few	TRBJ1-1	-	TGCGCCAGCAGCTATTACAGGGAGAACACTGAAGCTTTCTTT	CASSYYRENTEAFF
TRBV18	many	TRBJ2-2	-	TGTGCCAGCTCACCACTCAGCAATTACGGGGAGCTGTTTTTT	CASSPLSNYGELFF
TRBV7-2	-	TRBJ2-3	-	TGTGCCAGCAGCTTGCCGGGGGCGGGAGCCTCTGATACGCAGTATTTT	CASSLPGAGASDTQYF
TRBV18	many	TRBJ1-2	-	TGTGCCAGCTCACCAGAGGACATCTATGGCTACACCTTC	CASSPEDIYGYTF
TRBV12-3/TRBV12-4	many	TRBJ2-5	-	TGTGCCAGCAGTTTAGAACGGGGGGCCGGGCAAGAGACCCAGTACTTC	CASSLERGAGQETQYF
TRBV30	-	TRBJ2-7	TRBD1	TGTGCCTCCGGGACAGGGAACGGCAAGCAGTACTTC	CASGTGNGKQYF
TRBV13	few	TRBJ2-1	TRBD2	TGTGCCAGCAGGGGACTAGCGGGTTCCTACAATGAGCAGTTCTTC	CASRGLAGSYNEQFF
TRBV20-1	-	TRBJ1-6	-	TGCAGTGCTAGAGATAGGGGAATGAGCTCACCCCTCCACTTT	CSARDRGMSSPLHF
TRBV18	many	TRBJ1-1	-	TGTGCCAGCAGTCCGGGACGCCTGAACACTGAAGCTTTCTTT	CASSPGRLNTEAFF
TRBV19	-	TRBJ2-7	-	TGTGCCAGTGACCACGAGCAGTACTTC	CASDHEQYF
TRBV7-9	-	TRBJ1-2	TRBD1	TGTGCCAGCAGCCAGGGGGGGACCTATGGCTACACCTTC	CASSQGGTYGYTF
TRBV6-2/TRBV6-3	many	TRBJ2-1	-	TGTGCCAGCAGCTGGGGACTCCACAATGAGCAGTTCTTC	CASSWGLHNEQFF
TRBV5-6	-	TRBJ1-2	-	TGTGCCAGCAGCTTGGGCCCTACCTATGGCTACACCTTC	CASSLGPTYGYTF
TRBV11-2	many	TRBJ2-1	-	TGTGCCAGCAGCTTAGGAGGGGGGGGCGCCTACAATGAGCAGTTCTTC	CASSLGGGGAYNEQFF
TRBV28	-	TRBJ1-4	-	TGTGCCACCGCAGGGGACACTAATGAAAAACTGTTTTTT	CATAGDTNEKLFF
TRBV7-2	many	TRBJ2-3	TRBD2	TGTGCCAGCCGGCGGCGGGGGGGCTTCGGGGCAGATACGCAGTATTTT	CASRRRGGFGADTQYF
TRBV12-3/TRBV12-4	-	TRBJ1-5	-	TGTGCCAGCAGCTCGACAGAGCCGGTTTTGAGCAATCAGCCCCGGCATTTT	CASSSTEPVLSNQPRHF
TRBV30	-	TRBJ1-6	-	TGTGCCTGGAGGGGGAATTCACCCCTCCACTTT	CAWRGNSPLHF
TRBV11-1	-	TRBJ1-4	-	TGTGCCAGCAGCTCCCGCCAGAGTAATGAAAAACTGTTTTTT	CASSSRQSNEKLFF
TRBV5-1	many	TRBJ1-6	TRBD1	TGCGCCAGCAGGTCCGGGACAGGGGGTTCACCCCTCCACTTT	CASRSGTGGSPLHF
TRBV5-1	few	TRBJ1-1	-	TGCGCCAGCAGCTCTACTCCGAAGGATGGGGCTTTCTTT	CASSSTPKDGAFF
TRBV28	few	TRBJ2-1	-	TGTGCCAGCAGGGGGGGGGGGGGGGGCAGGGATGGGCAGTTCTTC	CASRGGGGGRDGQFF
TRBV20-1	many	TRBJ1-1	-	TGCAGTGCCGACCTCCTGTCGGGCACTGAAGCTTTCTTT	CSADLLSGTEAFF
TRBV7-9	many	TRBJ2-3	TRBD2	TGTGCCAGCAGCTTAGGGACTAGCGGCACAGATACGCAGTATTTT	CASSLGTSGTDTQYF
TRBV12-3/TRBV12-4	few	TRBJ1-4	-	TGTGCCAGCAGTTTCCGTGGGAGTAATGAAAAACTGTTTTTT	CASSFRGSNEKLFF